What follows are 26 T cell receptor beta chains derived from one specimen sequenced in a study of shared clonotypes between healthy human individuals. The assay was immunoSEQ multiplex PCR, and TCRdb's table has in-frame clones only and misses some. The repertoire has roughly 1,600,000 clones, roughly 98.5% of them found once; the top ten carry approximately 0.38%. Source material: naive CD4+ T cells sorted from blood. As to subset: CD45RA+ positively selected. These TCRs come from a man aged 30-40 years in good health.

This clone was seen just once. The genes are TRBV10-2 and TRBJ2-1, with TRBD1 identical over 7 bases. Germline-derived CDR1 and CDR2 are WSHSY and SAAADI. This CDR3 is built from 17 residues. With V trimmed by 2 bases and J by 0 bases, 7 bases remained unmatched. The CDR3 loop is CASSETKGASSYNEQFF. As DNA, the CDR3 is TGCGCCAGCAGTGAGACTAAGGGGGCGTCCTCCTACAATGAGCAGTTCTTC.

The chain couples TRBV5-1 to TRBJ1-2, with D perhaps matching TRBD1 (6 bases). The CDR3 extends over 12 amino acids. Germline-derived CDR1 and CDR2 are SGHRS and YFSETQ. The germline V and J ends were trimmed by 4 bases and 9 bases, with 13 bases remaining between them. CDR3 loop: CASSLETGRYTF. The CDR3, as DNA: TGCGCCAGCAGCCTTGAGACAGGTCGCTACACCTTC.

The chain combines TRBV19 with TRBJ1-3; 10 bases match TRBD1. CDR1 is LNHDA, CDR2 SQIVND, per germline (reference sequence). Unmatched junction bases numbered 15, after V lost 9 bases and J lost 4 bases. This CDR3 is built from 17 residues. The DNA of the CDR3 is TGTGCCAGCCCATCTGCACCGGGACAGGGGAAGGGAAACACCATATATTTT. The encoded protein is CASPSAPGQGKGNTIYF. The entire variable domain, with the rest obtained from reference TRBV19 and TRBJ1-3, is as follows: DGGITQSPKYLFRKEGQNVTLSCEQNLNHDAMYWYRQDPGQGLRLIYYSQIVNDFQKGDIAEGYSVSREKKESFPLTVTSAQKNPTAFYLCASPSAPGQGKGNTIYFGEGSWLTVV.

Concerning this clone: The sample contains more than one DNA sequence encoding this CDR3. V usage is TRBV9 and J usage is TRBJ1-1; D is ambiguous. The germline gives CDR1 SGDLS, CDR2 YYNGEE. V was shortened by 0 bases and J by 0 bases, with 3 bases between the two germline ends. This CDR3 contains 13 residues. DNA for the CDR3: TGTGCCAGCAGCGTAGCGTTGAACACTGAAGCTTTCTTT. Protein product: CASSVALNTEAFF. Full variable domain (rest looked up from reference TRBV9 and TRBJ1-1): DSGVTQTPKHLITATGQRVTLRCSPRSGDLSVYWYQQSLDQGLQFLIQYYNGEERAKGNILERFSAQQFPDLHSELNLSSLELGDSALYFCASSVALNTEAFFGQGTRLTVV.

This chain's CDR3 is CASSEDRPGEKLFF. The CDR3 coding sequence is TGTGCCAGCAGTGAGGACAGGCCTGGTGAAAAACTGTTTTTT. The chain recombines TRBV2 with TRBJ1-4; 7 bases are a match to TRBD1. V was clipped by 3 bases and J by 7 bases; unmatched bases: 5. The CDR3 runs to 14 residues. From germline, CDR1 is SNHLY and CDR2 FYNNEI.

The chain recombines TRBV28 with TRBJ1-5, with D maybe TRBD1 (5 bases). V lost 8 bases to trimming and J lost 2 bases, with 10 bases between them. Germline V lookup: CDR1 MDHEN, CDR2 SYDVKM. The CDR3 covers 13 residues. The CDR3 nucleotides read TGTGCCAGCGCGGGGGGAGGCAATCAGCCCCAGCATTTT. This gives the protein CASAGGGNQPQHF. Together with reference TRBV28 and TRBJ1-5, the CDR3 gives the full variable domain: DVKVTQSSRYLVKRTGEKVFLECVQDMDHENMFWYRQDPGLGLRLIYFSYDVKMKEKGDIPEGYSVSREKKERFSLILESASTNQTSMYLCASAGGGNQPQHFGDGTRLSIL.

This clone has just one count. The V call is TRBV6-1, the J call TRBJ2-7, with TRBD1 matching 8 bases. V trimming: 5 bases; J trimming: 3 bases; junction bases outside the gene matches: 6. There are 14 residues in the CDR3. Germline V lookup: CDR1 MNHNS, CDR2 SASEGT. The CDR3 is CASSKDRAGYEQYF. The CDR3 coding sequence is TGTGCCAGCAGTAAGGACAGGGCCGGCTACGAGCAGTACTTC.

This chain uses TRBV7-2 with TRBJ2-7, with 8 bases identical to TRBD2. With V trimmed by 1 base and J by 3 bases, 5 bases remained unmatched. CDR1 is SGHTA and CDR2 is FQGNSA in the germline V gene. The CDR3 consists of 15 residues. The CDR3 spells CASSLERGRLYEQYF. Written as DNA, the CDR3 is TGTGCCAGCAGCTTAGAGCGGGGGCGGCTCTACGAGCAGTACTTC. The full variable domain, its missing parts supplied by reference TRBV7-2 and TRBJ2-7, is GAGVSQSPSNKVTEKGKDVELRCDPISGHTALYWYRQSLGQGLEFLIYFQGNSAPDKSGLPSDRFSAERTGGSVSTLTIQRTQQEDSAVYLCASSLERGRLYEQYFGPGTRLTVT.

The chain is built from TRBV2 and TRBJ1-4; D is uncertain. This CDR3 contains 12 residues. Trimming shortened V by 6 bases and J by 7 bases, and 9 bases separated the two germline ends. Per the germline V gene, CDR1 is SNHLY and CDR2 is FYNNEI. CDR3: CASRRRVEKLFF. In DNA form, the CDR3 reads TGTGCCAGCAGGCGGCGGGTTGAAAAACTGTTTTTT.

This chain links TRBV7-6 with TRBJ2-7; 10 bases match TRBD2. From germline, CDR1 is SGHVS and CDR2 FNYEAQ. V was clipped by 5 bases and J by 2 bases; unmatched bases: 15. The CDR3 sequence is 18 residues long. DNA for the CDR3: TGTGCCAGCAGCCGTGAGGCTAGCGGGAGCTCTGGACCCTACGAGCAGTACTTC. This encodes CASSREASGSSGPYEQYF.

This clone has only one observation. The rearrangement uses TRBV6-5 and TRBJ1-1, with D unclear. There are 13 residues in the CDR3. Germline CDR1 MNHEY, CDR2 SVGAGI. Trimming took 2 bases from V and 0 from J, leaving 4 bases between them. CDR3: CASSYAVNTEAFF. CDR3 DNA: TGTGCCAGCAGTTACGCAGTGAACACTGAAGCTTTCTTT.

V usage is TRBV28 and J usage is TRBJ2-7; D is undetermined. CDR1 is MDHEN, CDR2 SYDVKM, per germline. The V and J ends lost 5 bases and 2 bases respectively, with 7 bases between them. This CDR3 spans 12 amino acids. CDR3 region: CASSNRAYEQYF. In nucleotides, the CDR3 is TGTGCCAGCAGTAATCGGGCCTACGAGCAGTACTTC. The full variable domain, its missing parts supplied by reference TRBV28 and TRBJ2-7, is DVKVTQSSRYLVKRTGEKVFLECVQDMDHENMFWYRQDPGLGLRLIYFSYDVKMKEKGDIPEGYSVSREKKERFSLILESASTNQTSMYLCASSNRAYEQYFGPGTRLTVT.

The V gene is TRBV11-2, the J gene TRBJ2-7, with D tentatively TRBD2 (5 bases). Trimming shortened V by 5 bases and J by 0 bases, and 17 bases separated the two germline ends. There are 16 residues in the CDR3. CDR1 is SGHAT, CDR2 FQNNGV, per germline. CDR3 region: CASSTWGRTDSYEQYF. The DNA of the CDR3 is TGTGCCAGCAGCACATGGGGAAGGACTGACTCCTACGAGCAGTACTTC.

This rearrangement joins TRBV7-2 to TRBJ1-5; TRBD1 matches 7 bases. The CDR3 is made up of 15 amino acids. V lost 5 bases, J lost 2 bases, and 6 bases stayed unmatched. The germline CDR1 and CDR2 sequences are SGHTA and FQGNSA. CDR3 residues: CASSRQGGGNQPQHF. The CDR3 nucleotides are TGTGCCAGCAGCCGACAGGGTGGGGGCAATCAGCCCCAGCATTTT. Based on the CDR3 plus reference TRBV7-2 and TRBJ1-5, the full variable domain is GAGVSQSPSNKVTEKGKDVELRCDPISGHTALYWYRQSLGQGLEFLIYFQGNSAPDKSGLPSDRFSAERTGGSVSTLTIQRTQQEDSAVYLCASSRQGGGNQPQHFGDGTRLSIL.

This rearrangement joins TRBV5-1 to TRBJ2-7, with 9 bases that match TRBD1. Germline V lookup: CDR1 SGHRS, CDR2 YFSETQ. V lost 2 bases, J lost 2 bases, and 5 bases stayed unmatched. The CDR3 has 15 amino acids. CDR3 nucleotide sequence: TGCGCCAGCAGCTTTAGGACAGGGGCAACCTACGAGCAGTACTTC. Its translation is CASSFRTGATYEQYF.

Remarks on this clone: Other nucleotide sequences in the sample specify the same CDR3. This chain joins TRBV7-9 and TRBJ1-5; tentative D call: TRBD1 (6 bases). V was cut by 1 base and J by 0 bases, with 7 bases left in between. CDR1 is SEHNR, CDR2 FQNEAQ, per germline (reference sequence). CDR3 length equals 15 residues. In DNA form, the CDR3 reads TGTGCCAGCAGCTTAGGAGGGGGTAGCAATCAGCCCCAGCATTTT. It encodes CASSLGGGSNQPQHF.

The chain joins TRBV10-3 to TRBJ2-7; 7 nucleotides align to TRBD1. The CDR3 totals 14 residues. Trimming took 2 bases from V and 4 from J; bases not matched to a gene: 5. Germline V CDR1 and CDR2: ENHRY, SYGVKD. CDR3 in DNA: TGTGCCATCAGTGAGAGGACAGGAGTATACGAGCAGTACTTC. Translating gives CAISERTGVYEQYF.

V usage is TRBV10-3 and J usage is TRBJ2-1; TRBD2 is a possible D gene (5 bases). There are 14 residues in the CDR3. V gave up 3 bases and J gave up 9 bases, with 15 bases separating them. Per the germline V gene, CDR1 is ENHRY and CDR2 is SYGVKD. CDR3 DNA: TGTGCCATCAGTGATAGCCGGGGTTCGGGTGAGCAGTTCTTC. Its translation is CAISDSRGSGEQFF.

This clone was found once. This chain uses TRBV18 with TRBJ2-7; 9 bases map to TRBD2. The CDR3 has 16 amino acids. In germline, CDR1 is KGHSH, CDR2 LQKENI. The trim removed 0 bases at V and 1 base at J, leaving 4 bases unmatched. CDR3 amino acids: CASSPPGGRGSYEQYF. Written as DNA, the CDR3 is TGTGCCAGCTCACCACCTGGCGGGAGGGGATCCTACGAGCAGTACTTC. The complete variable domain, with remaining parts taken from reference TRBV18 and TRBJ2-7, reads NAGVMQNPRHLVRRRGQEARLRCSPMKGHSHVYWYRQLPEEGLKFMVYLQKENIIDESGMPKERFSAEFPKEGPSILRIQQVVRGDSAAYFCASSPPGGRGSYEQYFGPGTRLTVT.

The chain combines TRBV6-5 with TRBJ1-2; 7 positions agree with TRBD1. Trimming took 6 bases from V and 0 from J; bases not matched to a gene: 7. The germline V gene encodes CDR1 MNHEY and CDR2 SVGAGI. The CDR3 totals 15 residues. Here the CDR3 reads CASRKGTAPNYGYTF. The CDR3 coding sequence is TGTGCCAGCAGAAAGGGGACAGCTCCTAACTATGGCTACACCTTC.

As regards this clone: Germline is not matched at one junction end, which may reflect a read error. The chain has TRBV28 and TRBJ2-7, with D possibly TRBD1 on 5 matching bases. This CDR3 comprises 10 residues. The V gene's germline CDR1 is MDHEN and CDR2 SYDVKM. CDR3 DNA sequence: TGTGCCAGCAGTTTTTACAGGCAGCACTTC. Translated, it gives CASSFYRQHF.

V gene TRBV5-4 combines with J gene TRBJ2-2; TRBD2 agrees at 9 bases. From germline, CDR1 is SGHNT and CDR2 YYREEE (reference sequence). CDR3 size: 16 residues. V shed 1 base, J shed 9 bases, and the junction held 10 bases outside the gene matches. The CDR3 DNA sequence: TGTGCCAGCAGCTTGAAGGCCGGGACTAGCAACAGGGAGCTGTTTTTT. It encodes CASSLKAGTSNRELFF.

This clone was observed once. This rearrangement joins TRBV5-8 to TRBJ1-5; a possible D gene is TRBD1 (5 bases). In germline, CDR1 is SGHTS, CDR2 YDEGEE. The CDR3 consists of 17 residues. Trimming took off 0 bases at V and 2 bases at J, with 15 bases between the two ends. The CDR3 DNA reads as TGTGCCAGCAGCTTGGGGCAGGGCCTACAGGGCAATCAGCCCCAGCATTTT. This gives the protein CASSLGQGLQGNQPQHF.

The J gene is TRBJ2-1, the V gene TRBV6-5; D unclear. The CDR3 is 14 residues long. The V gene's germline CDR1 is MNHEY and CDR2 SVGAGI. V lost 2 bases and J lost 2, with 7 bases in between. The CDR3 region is CASSYLGTYNEQFF. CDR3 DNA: TGTGCCAGCAGTTACCTGGGCACCTACAATGAGCAGTTCTTC.

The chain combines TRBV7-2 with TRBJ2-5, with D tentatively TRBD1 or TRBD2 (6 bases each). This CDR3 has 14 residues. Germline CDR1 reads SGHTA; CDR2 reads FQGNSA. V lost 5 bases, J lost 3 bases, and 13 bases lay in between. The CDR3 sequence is CASSPWGAEETQYF. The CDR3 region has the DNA TGTGCCAGCAGCCCTTGGGGGGCAGAAGAGACCCAGTACTTC.

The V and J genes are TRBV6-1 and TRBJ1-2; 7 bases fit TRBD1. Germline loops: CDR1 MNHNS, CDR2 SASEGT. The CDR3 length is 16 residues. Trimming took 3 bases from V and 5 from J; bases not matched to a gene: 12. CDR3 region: CASSDPRQGWGYGYTF. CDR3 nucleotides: TGTGCCAGCAGTGACCCCAGACAGGGTTGGGGATATGGCTACACCTTC.